The T cell receptor beta chain described here comes from a study of T-cell memory formation after mild COVID-19. Background on the study: TCR clusters were mostly donor specific. Study results and caveats: Confirmation of SARS-CoV-2 specificity was lacking for second-wave clones peaking day 37. A balance of CD4 and CD8 characterized clones contracting day 15 to 85, whereas later expanders leaned CD4+. The finding that pre-infection memory included some responding clones suggested that cross-reactive memory joined.

MiXCR, run by TCRdb on the 5' RACE reads, gives a single entry per CDR3 protein. The sample holds under 450,000 distinct CDR3 sequences, more than 20% seen once. V was clipped by 0 bases and J by 6 bases, with 12 bases between them. This CDR3 region has 14 residues. From germline, CDR1 is GTSNPN and CDR2 SVGIG (reference sequence). To note about this clonotype: Its antigen is not known.

The sample comprised PBMCs or a T cell subset sorted from them (not recorded which). The V call is TRBV30, the J call TRBJ2-1, with D perhaps TRBD1 or TRBD2 (5 bases each). This sequence originates from an adult woman who had mild COVID-19 (a few samples of this study predate the infection). Cell type and time point are not known. The CDR3: CAWSVKGEINEQFF. The DNA for the CDR3 is TGTGCCTGGAGTGTAAAAGGGGAGATCAATGAGCAGTTCTTC.